The 21 T cell receptor beta chains presented below share a single source sample, sequenced in a study of cytomegalovirus exposure and HLA in healthy donors. In the PCR, 60 Vbeta and 13 Jbeta primers were used. Some clones are missing from TCRdb's copy, which holds only in-frame ones; the method was immunoSEQ multiplex PCR. Among hundreds of thousands of clones listed, approximately 90% were seen once. The sequenced material came from PBMCs. The receptors here all came from a woman younger than 30 in good health and CMV-seronegative.

This sequence joins TRBV10-2 and TRBJ2-7, with TRBD2 matching 11 bases. Germline lookup yields CDR1 WSHSY and CDR2 SAAADI. The CDR3 length is 14 residues. The junction had 9 bases not matched to a gene; V was cut back by 8 bases and J by 6 bases. The CDR3 loop reads CASGQTSGRSEQYF. The CDR3 region has the DNA TGCGCCAGCGGACAAACTAGCGGGAGATCCGAGCAGTACTTC.

The V gene is TRBV13, the J gene TRBJ2-2, with 12 bases identical to TRBD2. The CDR3 extends over 19 amino acids. V shed 2 bases and J 2 bases; nucleotides not matched to a gene: 9. Germline-derived CDR1 and CDR2 are PRHDT and FYEKMQ (reference sequence). The CDR3 here is CASSLPGLAGGFNTGELFF. DNA of the CDR3: TGTGCCAGCAGCTTACCTGGGCTAGCGGGAGGGTTTAACACCGGGGAGCTGTTTTTT.

J is TRBJ1-2 and V is TRBV30; a possible D gene is TRBD1 (5 bases). The CDR3 is 17 residues long. The V and J ends lost 1 base and 2 bases respectively, with 20 bases between them. Germline V lookup: CDR1 GTSNPN, CDR2 SVGIG (reference sequence). CDR3 coding DNA: TGTGCCTGGAGTGCTTCGACAGAGCGCGACCGGAACTATGGCTACACCTTC. Translation gives CAWSASTERDRNYGYTF. The complete variable domain, with remaining parts taken from reference TRBV30 and TRBJ1-2, reads SQTIHQWPATLVQPVGSPLSLECTVEGTSNPNLYWYRQAAGRGLQLLFYSVGIGQISSEVPQNLSASRPQDRQFILSSKKLLLSDSGFYLCAWSASTERDRNYGYTFGSGTRLTVV.

This chain joins TRBV27 and TRBJ2-7; 7 bases map to TRBD1. Losses at the gene ends were 0 bases for V and 2 bases for J; bases not matched to a gene: 4. The CDR3 runs to 15 residues. CDR1 MNHEY and CDR2 SMNVEV come from the germline V gene (reference sequence). The CDR3 DNA sequence: TGTGCCAGCAGTTTATCGGCAGGGGGTCCCTACGAGCAGTACTTC. Translated: CASSLSAGGPYEQYF.

The rearrangement uses TRBV25-1 and TRBJ2-3; D might be TRBD1 (6 bases). There are 10 residues in the CDR3. The germline gives CDR1 MGHDK, CDR2 SYGVNS. The V gene lost 8 bases and the J gene lost 10 bases, with 10 bases spanning the gap. The CDR3 DNA follows: TGTGCCAGCTTCGGGACATCGCAGTATTTT. This sequence encodes CASFGTSQYF.

The chain links TRBV19 to TRBJ1-2; 10 bases match TRBD1. The CDR3 sequence is 18 residues long. Losses at the gene ends were 3 bases for V and 6 bases for J; bases not matched to a gene: 16. Germline-derived CDR1 and CDR2 are LNHDA and SQIVND (reference sequence). The CDR3 is CASSMEGWGTGEVDGYTF. The CDR3 DNA reads as TGTGCCAGTAGTATGGAAGGGTGGGGGACAGGGGAAGTCGATGGCTACACCTTC.

The chain couples TRBV5-1 to TRBJ1-2; D possibly corresponds to TRBD1 (5 bases). This CDR3 region has 13 residues. CDR1 and CDR2 (germline): SGHRS, YFSETQ. Trimming removed 4 bases at V and 5 bases at J, with 12 bases between. CDR3 DNA: TGCGCCAGCAGCACCAGCCGACAGTATGGCTACACCTTC. Translating it yields CASSTSRQYGYTF.

The rearrangement links TRBV10-1 to TRBJ1-2, with D possibly matching TRBD1 (6 bases). CDR1 is WNHNN, CDR2 SYGVQD, per germline (reference sequence). The CDR3 contains 15 residues. The ends were cut back, 4 bases at V and 0 bases at J, with 12 bases in the middle. The CDR3 loop reads CASSGIGTSNYGYTF. In nucleotides, the CDR3 is TGCGCCAGCAGTGGTATAGGGACATCTAACTATGGCTACACCTTC.

The chain employs TRBV5-1 and TRBJ2-1; D is uncertain. The CDR3 covers 14 residues. Trimming left V 0 bases short and J 6 bases short, with 10 bases between. Per germline, CDR1 SGHRS and CDR2 YFSETQ. DNA of the CDR3: TGCGCCAGCAGCTTGGATCCGGTCGTCAATGAGCAGTTCTTC. This codes for CASSLDPVVNEQFF.

This clone was detected only once. This chain uses TRBV4-3 with TRBJ2-4, with D possibly TRBD1 on 5 matching bases. The CDR3 is 12 residues long. Trimming left V 4 bases short and J 7 bases short, with 8 bases between. From germline, CDR1 is LGHNA and CDR2 YSLEER. CDR3 protein: CASSPGWNIQYF. The CDR3 DNA is TGCGCCAGCAGCCCAGGGTGGAACATTCAGTACTTC.

V is TRBV2 and J is TRBJ1-3; D gene ambiguous. Germline V lookup: CDR1 SNHLY, CDR2 FYNNEI. The CDR3 has 16 amino acids. The germline V and J ends were trimmed by 6 bases and 0 bases, with 15 bases remaining between them. The CDR3 nucleotides are TGTGCCAGCAGCCGAACTCGGGGAGACTCTGGAAACACCATATATTTT. This gives the protein CASSRTRGDSGNTIYF.

The V and J genes are TRBV4-1 and TRBJ1-1; 7 nucleotides match TRBD1. Germline CDR1 and CDR2: MGHRA and YSYEKL. V lost 3 bases and J lost 1; bases outside the gene matches: 5. CDR3 length equals 15 residues. The CDR3 loop reads CASSQISGGNTEAFF. The CDR3 DNA is TGCGCCAGCAGCCAGATTTCAGGGGGGAACACTGAAGCTTTCTTT.

The chain couples TRBV11-2 to TRBJ2-7; a weak D match, TRBD1 (5 bases). Trimming stripped 7 bases from V and 0 bases from J, with 16 bases between. Germline V gene lookup returns CDR1 SGHAT and CDR2 FQNNGV. CDR3 length: 15 amino acids. CDR3 protein: CASTPQTGSSYEQYF. In DNA form, the CDR3 reads TGTGCCAGCACTCCTCAAACAGGTAGCTCCTACGAGCAGTACTTC. Based on the CDR3 plus reference TRBV11-2 and TRBJ2-7, the full variable domain is EAGVAQSPRYKIIEKRQSVAFWCNPISGHATLYWYQQILGQGPKLLIQFQNNGVVDDSQLPKDRFSAERLKGVDSTLKIQPAKLEDSAVYLCASTPQTGSSYEQYFGPGTRLTVT.

The rearrangement uses TRBV6-1 and TRBJ1-2, with 9 bases fitting TRBD1. Germline CDR1 is MNHNS and CDR2 is SASEGT. The junction had 7 bases not matched to a gene; V was cut back by 6 bases and J by 5 bases. The CDR3 extends over 14 amino acids. CDR3 amino acids: CASREPGQGYGYTF. Written as DNA, the CDR3 is TGTGCCAGCAGGGAACCAGGACAGGGGTATGGCTACACCTTC.

The V and J genes are TRBV7-8 and TRBJ1-1; no clear D. CDR3 size: 14 residues. Per the germline V gene, CDR1 is SGHVS and CDR2 is FQNEAQ. Between the trimmed V and J ends, which lost 3 bases and 4 bases, there was a span of 12 bases. The CDR3 DNA reads as TGTGCCAGCAGCTTCGGGGTTTCAAGCACTGAAGCTTTCTTT. Translating it yields CASSFGVSSTEAFF.

This chain joins TRBV6-1 and TRBJ2-5; 12 positions agree with TRBD2. The CDR3 is 15 amino acids. Trimming removed 6 bases from V and 8 bases from J; junction bases left unmatched: 10. Germline CDR1 is MNHNS and CDR2 is SASEGT. This CDR3 reads CASSTTSGGSTTQYF. CDR3 coding DNA: TGTGCCAGCAGCACGACTAGCGGGGGTTCCACAACCCAGTACTTC.

In nucleotides, the CDR3 is TGTGCCAGCGTCCCGGGACAGGGAGGAACTGAAGCTTTCTTT. The encoded protein is CASVPGQGGTEAFF. V is TRBV9 and J is TRBJ1-1; 9 bases agree with TRBD1. V trimming: 7 bases; J trimming: 5 bases; junction bases outside the gene matches: 9. The germline V gene has CDR1 SGDLS and CDR2 YYNGEE. The length of the CDR3 is 14 residues.

The CDR3 is CASSLDPGGRYEQYF. CDR3 DNA sequence: TGTGCCAGCAGCTTGGATCCCGGGGGGAGATACGAGCAGTACTTC. V gene TRBV5-5 combines with J gene TRBJ2-7; 7 bases match TRBD2. The V gene end was trimmed by 0 bases and the J gene end by 4 bases; junction bases not matched to a gene: 7. This CDR3 contains 15 residues. CDR1 is SGHKS and CDR2 is YYEKEE in the germline V gene (reference sequence).

The V and J genes are TRBV2 and TRBJ1-1, with 8 bases lining up with TRBD1. Germline CDR1 and CDR2: SNHLY and FYNNEI. The CDR3 covers 14 residues. V shed 5 bases, J shed 5 bases, and the junction held 7 bases outside the gene matches. Here the CDR3 DNA reads TGTGCCAGCAGTCCGCAGGGGGCAGTGACTGAAGCTTTCTTT. Its protein is CASSPQGAVTEAFF.

The count of this clone is one. This chain connects TRBV7-9 to TRBJ2-2; tentatively, D is TRBD2 (5 bases). The CDR3 runs to 14 residues. Germline V gene lookup returns CDR1 SEHNR and CDR2 FQNEAQ (reference sequence). Trimming took 4 bases from V and 6 from J, leaving 12 bases between them. In DNA form, the CDR3 reads TGTGCCAGCAGCTCCCCAGAGCGGTCCGGGGAGCTGTTTTTT. Encoded protein: CASSSPERSGELFF.

The chain carries TRBV6-4 and TRBJ1-2, with D perhaps matching TRBD1 (5 bases). Deletions cut 3 bases from V and 5 bases from J, with 7 bases between. The CDR3 sequence is 12 residues long. In germline, CDR1 is MRHNA, CDR2 SNTAGT. The CDR3 DNA reads as TGTGCCAGCAGTGATTCAGGGTATGGCTACACCTTC. As protein: CASSDSGYGYTF.